The source of this TCR beta chain is a study of cytomegalovirus exposure and HLA in healthy donors (dated by TCRdb to about 2017). Study-wide context: An earlier analysis of a few hundred of the donors reported 250 to 300 Gb of sequence data and around 100 million unique TCR beta sequences obtained from some 170 million T cells. An early release covering about 600 HLA-typed donors comprised 300 to 350 gigabases of sequencing data and 65 million to 100 million unique TCR sequences. The genetic ancestry cluster associated with self-reported Caucasian donors included approximately 85% of the approximately 410 genotyped donors. The study was designed to test whether signatures of past pathogen exposure could be identified by cataloging public T cell receptors. The study profiled the T cell repertoires of 550 to 700 subjects by immunosequencing and related them to cytomegalovirus serostatus. Besides the first cohort of 550 to 750 subjects, a separate validation cohort made up of roughly 130 different subjects was used. To predict cytomegalovirus infection status, the study brought together high-throughput TCR immunosequencing, statistical association of individual TCRs with disease status, and machine learning. A later analysis re-examined previously published TCR beta repertoires from 500 to 700 donors and added high-resolution HLA genotyping to investigate patterns of TCR occurrence. Rather than drawing on any new phenotypic data, the later analysis identified candidate immune exposures from TCR beta sequences and the way those sequences occurred across donors. To decide whether each TCR beta V gene segment behaved as functional or pseudogenic, an earlier analysis of some 600 of the donors relied on high-throughput TCR beta sequencing. Alongside the repertoire data, information on donor age, sex, ethnicity and CMV serostatus was compiled. Genome-wide SNP genotypes for about three fifths of the roughly 670 donors were used in a later genetic analysis, which treated that subset as a discovery cohort. Every discovery cohort repertoire had been produced on one sequencing platform. Both class I and class II loci were covered by HLA typing, at four-digit resolution. The number of donors typed differed by locus, with about 620-630 for A, B, C, DRB1 and DQB1, approximately 500 for DQA1, over 600 for DPA1, and about 450 for DPB1. Because of strong linkage in the cohort, roughly five DR-DQ haplotypes were treated as single units for association and clustering. Among roughly 400 genotyped donors of the cohort, an average of approximately 200,000 unique TCR beta nucleotide sequences was sequenced per donor, of which 15% to 20% were non-productive. What the work shows at the level of the full study, not this receptor alone: Correlated functional status among segregating V segments might reflect linkage disequilibrium, but an unknown experimental factor could not be ruled out. Strong co-occurrence of HLA alleles, especially DR and DQ, made assigning TCR associations to individual alleles difficult. In a later genetic analysis, a missense DCLRE1C variant was associated with V-gene and J-gene trimming of TCR beta chains, and the association was replicated in an independent cohort. A total of about 180 TCR beta chains were listed by the study as associated with cytomegalovirus. Most CMV-associated TCR beta chains appeared to be HLA-restricted in a later analysis, and the HLA associations seemed to be driven largely by CMV exposure. Most TCR sequences were observed very rarely across donors, whereas some public TCRs were present in many individuals. Because some donors lacked HLA typing at each locus, the association tests relied only on the typed subset. A cluster of highly shared sequence variants was judged likely to be a technical artifact of the sequencing pipeline. Compared with equally common non-associated chains, HLA-associated TCR beta chains in a later analysis were more clonally expanded and had lower generation probabilities. A later analysis associated 16,951 TCR beta sequences with specific HLA alleles at a false discovery rate of 0.05. About 17 rarely observed V segments, including chromosome 9 orphons, were excluded from the earlier analysis of just under 600 of the donors because counts were too low. In a later genetic analysis, fewer N-insertions in productive TCRs were reported among donors in an Asian-associated ancestry cluster than the roughly 710-donor mean. A further reported finding was that TCR beta sequences accurately predicted the HLA-A and HLA-B alleles for most subjects in the first cohort. In both the original and validation cohorts, the classifier was reported to diagnose cytomegalovirus status with high specificity and sensitivity. Several of the top co-occurrence clusters appeared to be linked to parvovirus B19, influenza, CMV and Epstein-Barr virus, according to a later analysis. A few of the identified cytomegalovirus-associated TCR beta chains were confirmed in vitro to be specific for cytomegalovirus antigens. In a later analysis, the rate of TCR association differed among HLA loci, with DRB1 alleles having the most associated TCRs and HLA-C alleles having the fewest. The cohort was sequenced for TCR beta chains only, and without alpha or paired-chain data the features that could be detected were limited. According to the authors, the approach could potentially be generalized to other disease states and immunological phenotypes. Presence/absence analyses assumed roughly uniform sequencing depth across donors, an assumption that may not hold. In an earlier analysis of approximately 590 of the donors, most TCR beta V segments appeared in productive rearrangements about 90% or about 30% of the time, broadly matching IMGT annotations. Immune exposure information for the cohort was limited to CMV serostatus. The 87-base-pair reads could not distinguish some IMGT-functional V segments, including TRBV6-2 and TRBV6-3, so those segments were excluded.

The cohort was made up of 666 healthy bone marrow donors. All cohort members were sampled while nominally healthy, although unrecorded immune exposures were likely present. The donor was CMV seronegative and was included in the group of approximately 350 seronegative cohort members. Every donor gave a peripheral blood sample, and the peripheral blood mononuclear cells from that sample were used for TCR beta sequencing. Genomic DNA extraction from the blood cell samples was performed with the Qiagen DNeasy Blood Extraction Kit. The junction shows trimming of 4 bases on V and 5 bases on J, plus 27 bases between the germline ends. Taken from the germline V gene (reference sequence), the CDR1 and CDR2 loops are SEHNR and FQNEAQ. The CDR3 covers 19 residues, taking in both the cysteine and the phenylalanine. The DNA shown is the 57-base CDR3, in frame from base 1. In its sample, this clone was seen once. It has no known antigen specificity. Base quality data are lacking; no much larger clone is found one base away.

To prepare the library, the immunoSEQ multiplex PCR assay was applied. A mixture of 60 forward primers for TCR Vbeta segments and 13 reverse primers for TCR Jbeta segments was used in the multiplex PCR. Amplification of the CDR3 region of rearranged TCR beta genes was performed with a multiplex PCR assay on genomic DNA. On the Illumina HiSeq System, the amplified TCR beta libraries were sequenced as 87-base-pair reads. In the authors' own workflow: A later analysis tallied 70 million to 100 million unique TCR beta chains across the 550 to 850 repertoires, and about 10 million of those chains were shared by two or more donors. To remove PCR and sequencing errors, raw reads were error-corrected and collapsed into unique sequences using a nearest-neighbor algorithm that merged closely related sequences. Alignment of CDR3 sequences to IMGT reference sequences was used to assign V, D and J gene segments. Each retained sequence needed at least a six-nucleotide match to both a V gene segment and a J gene segment. A rearrangement counted as productive if the CDR3 had no stop codons and remained in frame with V and J, and every other rearrangement counted as non-productive. CDR3 was defined by IMGT convention, running from the second conserved V-encoded cysteine to the conserved J-encoded phenylalanine. In an earlier analysis of approximately 500 of the donors, sequences lacking an unambiguous match to a single V gene segment were excluded. In an earlier analysis of a few hundred of the donors, V segments were called functional above 56.7% productive rearrangements and were called segregating when the between-donor standard deviation exceeded 5%. A statistical classification framework was built to diagnose cytomegalovirus status from the catalog of TCR beta chain sequences. V and J gene assignment, in a later analysis, came from comparing TCR nucleotide sequences with IMGT/GENE-DB human TR gene sequences. Using the TCRdist pipeline, a later analysis assigned CDR3 sequences along with most-parsimonious VDJ recombination scenarios. A later analysis defined each TCR beta chain by its CDR3 amino acid sequence plus V-gene family, and excluded reads lacking a unique V-gene family. A later analysis removed 550 to 700 highly shared, low-generation-probability nucleotide sequences to deal with suspected cross-contamination and a sequencing artifact. For each public chain, a later analysis derived a clonal expansion index from normalized ranks of inferred template counts within each repertoire. In a later analysis, generation probabilities were computed using a VDJ recombination model fitted to out-of-frame rearrangements, and the results were checked against IGoR. In a later analysis, hypergeometric tests were used to score TCR-TCR, TCR-HLA and TCR-CMV co-occurrence, with a repertoire-size bias correction applied to TCR pairs. False discovery rates were estimated in a later analysis by permuting HLA or CMV assignments 20 times. A later analysis grouped co-occurring TCRs with DBSCAN, adding TCRdist sequence similarity when clustering within HLA-allele-positive subsets. Co-occurrence clustering excluded repertoires with fewer than 30,000 or more than 120,000 public chains, plus five with anomalous nucleotide sharing. The table was pulled from immuneACCESS by TCRdb, which kept in-frame rearrangements only. Such tables lose some clones; where checked, under half of the loss comes from unresolved V genes, and the rest has no known cause. That table furnishes V, J and clone size, whereas the DNA furnished D and trimming. The sample table records 150,000 to 200,000 clones; about 85% of these occur just once. 1.5% to 2% of the sample is in the top ten clones.

The sequence is built from TRBV7-9 and TRBJ2-1; the D region possibly corresponds to TRBD2 (6 bases align). The specimen was PBMCs. The sequence was obtained from a woman aged 45-60 years in good health and CMV-seronegative. In nucleotides, the sequence is TGTGCCAGCAGCTCAGACCCCAGGACTAATGTGGTTAACCACAATGAGCAGTTCTTC. Its protein is CASSSDPRTNVVNHNEQFF.